Shown below are 3 T cell receptor beta chains from a single sample sequenced in a study of T-cell reconstitution after alpha-beta-depleted transplantation in children. It was with unique molecular identifiers that the TCRbeta library was prepared. TCRdb reprocessed the PCR reads with MiXCR, giving one entry per CDR3 protein. The sample records fewer than 700,000 distinct CDR3 sequences, under 25% being singletons. Sequenced material: PBMCs, mostly from graft donor cells, taken 360 days after TCRalphabeta/CD19-depleted stem cell transplant. The receptors come from a boy less than two years old who had a stem cell transplant for acute myeloid leukemia, so the T cells may come from the graft donor.

This clonotype came up a few times. The chain joins TRBV25-1 to TRBJ2-1; 9 nucleotides align to TRBD1. J was trimmed by 5 bases and V by 4 bases; bases with no gene match: 3. In germline, CDR1 is MGHDK, CDR2 SYGVNS. The CDR3 totals 14 residues. CDR3 DNA sequence: TGTGCCAGCAGTGCGACAGGGGGGGACAATGAGCAGTTCTTC. This translates into CASSATGGDNEQFF.

In its sample, this clonotype was seen many times. The chain has TRBV6-5 and TRBJ2-1; D gene ambiguous. Trimming took off 2 bases at V and 8 bases at J, with 4 bases between the two ends. CDR1 and CDR2 (germline): MNHEY, SVGAGI. CDR3 size: 11 residues. CDR3 sequence reads: CASSYAHEQFF. CDR3 DNA sequence: TGTGCCAGCAGTTACGCCCATGAGCAGTTCTTC.

This clonotype was counted ten times or more. The CDR3 here is CASSLDGQGTSYEQYV. The CDR3 coding sequence is TGCGCCAGCAGCTTGGATGGACAGGGAACTTCCTACGAGCAGTACGTC. J is TRBJ2-7 and V is TRBV5-1; 8 bases agree with TRBD1. This CDR3 spans 16 amino acids. Germline V gene sequence: CDR1 SGHRS, CDR2 YFSETQ. V dropped 0 bases and J dropped 1; count of bases not matched to a gene: 6.